Shown below are 13 T cell receptor beta chains from a single sample sequenced in a study of patients and donors after allogeneic stem cell transplantation. From the RT-PCR reads, TCRdb called clonotypes with MiXCR, one entry per CDR3 protein. The sample lists 9,000 or so distinct CDR3 sequences; around 3.9% were seen once. Sequencing was done on a sample of blood, either unsorted or a sorted T cell fraction (not recorded which). Source of these receptors: a human donor who was either an allogeneic HSCT recipient or a stem cell or donor lymphocyte infusion donor (not recorded which). It is not recorded whose cells these are; they may come from a transplant donor.

Ten or more counts support this clonotype. The chain links TRBV5-1 to TRBJ2-2; 10 positions agree with TRBD1. This CDR3 has 15 amino acids. Losses at the gene ends were 0 bases for V and 4 bases for J; bases not matched to a gene: 0. Germline V gives CDR1 SGHRS, CDR2 YFSETQ. The CDR3 sequence: CASSLGTGGTGELFF. The CDR3 DNA is TGCGCCAGCAGCTTGGGGACAGGGGGCACCGGGGAGCTGTTTTTT.

This clonotype was observed at least ten times. The chain joins TRBV4-1 to TRBJ2-3; 9 nucleotides align to TRBD1. Germline V CDR1 and CDR2: MGHRA, YSYEKL. The ends lost 1 base at V and 8 bases at J; junction bases unmatched: 7. The CDR3 totals 15 residues. The CDR3: CASSQGDRDAATQYF. The CDR3 nucleotides read TGCGCCAGCAGCCAAGGGGACAGGGACGCAGCTACGCAGTATTTT.

This clonotype is large. The chain has TRBV7-9 and TRBJ1-5; no reliable D call. Germline V CDR1 and CDR2: SEHNR, FQNEAQ (reference sequence). CDR3 length: 12 residues. The germline V and J ends were trimmed by 3 bases and 7 bases, with 7 bases remaining between them. This CDR3 reads CASSFPGQPQHF. In DNA, the CDR3 is TGTGCCAGCAGCTTCCCTGGGCAGCCCCAGCATTTT.

This clonotype is medium-sized (0.01 to 0.1%) within its sample. This chain uses TRBV11-2 with TRBJ2-7; a possible D gene is TRBD1 (6 bases). V lost 5 bases, J lost 1 base, and 12 bases lay in between. Germline CDR1 is SGHAT and CDR2 is FQNNGV. The CDR3 is 14 residues long. CDR3 loop: CASSPSDRSYEQYF. In DNA, the CDR3 is TGTGCCAGCAGCCCGTCGGACAGATCCTACGAGCAGTACTTC.

This clonotype is judged medium-sized. V gene TRBV4-3 combines with J gene TRBJ2-1, with D hard to call. CDR1 is LGHNA and CDR2 is YSLEER in the germline V gene. This CDR3 has 13 residues. V shed 1 base and J shed 5 bases, with 6 bases lying between them. The CDR3 DNA reads as TGCGCCAGCAGCCAAGCTGGGGACAATGAGCAGTTCTTC. It translates to CASSQAGDNEQFF.

By share, this clonotype ranks as medium-sized. The V and J genes are TRBV29-1 and TRBJ1-1; no reliable D call. Trimming shortened V by 4 bases and J by 2 bases, and 11 bases separated the two germline ends. This CDR3 is built from 13 residues. The germline V gene encodes CDR1 SQVTM and CDR2 ANQGSEA. The CDR3 sequence: CSVVEAGNTEAFF. The DNA of the CDR3 is TGCAGCGTTGTTGAGGCAGGAAACACTGAAGCTTTCTTT.

This clonotype was counted many times. The chain has TRBV7-2 and TRBJ2-2, with a weak D call TRBD1 (6 bases). V lost 3 bases, J lost 4 bases, and 9 bases lay in between. This CDR3 spans 14 amino acids. CDR1 is SGHTA, CDR2 FQGNSA, per germline. The CDR3 DNA reads as TGTGCCAGCAGCTTTGGACAGCCCACCGGGGAGCTGTTTTTT. Residues: CASSFGQPTGELFF.

This clonotype has a count of ten or more. CDR3 nucleotide sequence: TGTGCCAGCAGCGTAGGCATTAGCGCATACAATGAGCAGTTCTTC. It specifies CASSVGISAYNEQFF. This chain joins TRBV9 and TRBJ2-1; D is possibly TRBD2 (5 bases). CDR1 and CDR2 (germline): SGDLS, YYNGEE. This CDR3 has 15 residues. Trimming took 0 bases from V and 4 from J, leaving 11 bases between them. The full variable domain, completed using reference TRBV9 and TRBJ2-1, is DSGVTQTPKHLITATGQRVTLRCSPRSGDLSVYWYQQSLDQGLQFLIQYYNGEERAKGNILERFSAQQFPDLHSELNLSSLELGDSALYFCASSVGISAYNEQFFGPGTRLTVL.

This clonotype was observed many times. The rearrangement uses TRBV6-5 and TRBJ2-5; tentatively, D is TRBD2 (6 bases). The CDR3 length is 17 residues. Germline CDR1 reads MNHEY; CDR2 reads SVGAGI. The V end lost 5 bases, the J end lost 5 bases, and 24 bases lay between the germline ends. CDR3 region: CASSRPLPGVGWETQYF. The CDR3 coding sequence is TGTGCCAGCAGTAGACCCTTACCGGGAGTGGGCTGGGAGACCCAGTACTTC.

By sample fraction, this clonotype is medium-sized. The CDR3 loop is CASSLAGRTDTQYF. The CDR3 coding sequence is TGTGCCAGCAGCCTAGCGGGACGCACAGATACGCAGTATTTT. The chain is built from TRBV9 and TRBJ2-3; 9 bases are shared with TRBD2. The length of the CDR3 is 14 residues. CDR1 SGDLS and CDR2 YYNGEE come from the germline V gene. V shed 4 bases, J shed 1 base, and the junction held 1 base outside the gene matches.

There are many counts of this clonotype. The CDR3 nucleotides read TGTGCCAGCAGCCCGCGGGGGACTAGCGGATCCTCCACAGATACGCAGTATTTT. Protein sequence: CASSPRGTSGSSTDTQYF. V and J are TRBV7-2 and TRBJ2-3; TRBD2 matches 11 bases. CDR3 length: 18 residues. Trimming cost V 5 bases and J 2 bases; bases outside gene matches: 12. Germline V gene data show CDR1 as SGHTA and CDR2 as FQGNSA.

In this sample, this clonotype is medium-sized. The V gene is TRBV7-8, the J gene TRBJ1-6, with D perhaps matching TRBD1 (6 bases). The CDR3 runs to 16 residues. With 5 bases removed from V and 9 bases from J, the gap between germline ends came to 20 bases. Germline V gene sequence: CDR1 SGHVS, CDR2 FQNEAQ. CDR3 sequence: CASSPGGSGKASPLHF. CDR3 in DNA: TGTGCCAGCAGCCCTGGGGGCAGCGGGAAGGCTTCACCCCTCCACTTT.

This clonotype was seen repeatedly, ten times or more. The chain links TRBV2 to TRBJ2-4; D ambiguous. In germline, CDR1 is SNHLY, CDR2 FYNNEI. Deletions cut 5 bases from V and 2 bases from J, with 10 bases between. CDR3 length: 14 residues. This chain's CDR3 is CASSPTETKNIQYF. Written as DNA, the CDR3 is TGTGCCAGCAGTCCTACAGAGACCAAAAACATTCAGTACTTC.